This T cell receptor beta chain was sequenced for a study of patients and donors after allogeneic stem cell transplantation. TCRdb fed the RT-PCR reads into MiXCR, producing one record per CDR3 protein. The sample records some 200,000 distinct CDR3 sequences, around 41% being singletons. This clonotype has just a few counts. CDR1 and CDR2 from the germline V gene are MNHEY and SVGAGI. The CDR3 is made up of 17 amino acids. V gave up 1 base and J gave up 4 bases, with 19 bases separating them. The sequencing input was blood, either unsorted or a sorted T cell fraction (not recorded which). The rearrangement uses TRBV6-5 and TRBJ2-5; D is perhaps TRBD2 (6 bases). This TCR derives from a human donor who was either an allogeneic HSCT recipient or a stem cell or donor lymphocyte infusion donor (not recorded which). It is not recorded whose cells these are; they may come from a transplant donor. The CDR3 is CASSYLGSGKGGETQYF. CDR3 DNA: TGTGCCAGCAGTTACTTAGGTAGCGGCAAAGGCGGAGAGACCCAGTACTTC.